This TCR beta chain was sequenced during a study of shared clonotypes between healthy human individuals. Study conclusions and caveats: In a handful of donors, around 5% of naive CD4 clonotypes appeared in common.

Germline V lookup: CDR1 LNHDA, CDR2 SQIVND (reference sequence). This CDR3 has 16 amino acids. Trimming removed 6 bases from V and 5 bases from J, with 19 bases in between. As to this clone: The target antigen is unknown.

The assay ran at deep level. Methods used by the authors: Filtering was not the same, since immunoSEQ gave junction-only sequences without quality scores. Profiling relied on immunoSEQ multiplex PCR, and the TCRdb table lists in-frame clones only, not all of them. That table furnishes V, J and clone size, whereas the DNA furnished D and trimming. The sample lists 650,000 to 800,000 clones; 55% to 80% were seen once. The receptor was derived from a woman between 25 and 40 years old in good health. Sequencing used memory CD4+ T cells sorted from blood. Specified subset: CD45RA-negative fraction. The J gene is TRBJ2-2, the V gene TRBV19; D possibly corresponds to TRBD2 (6 bases). CDR3 protein: CASRITGVSPTGELFF. The CDR3 DNA sequence: TGTGCCAGTAGAATAACGGGAGTCAGTCCGACCGGGGAGCTGTTTTTT.